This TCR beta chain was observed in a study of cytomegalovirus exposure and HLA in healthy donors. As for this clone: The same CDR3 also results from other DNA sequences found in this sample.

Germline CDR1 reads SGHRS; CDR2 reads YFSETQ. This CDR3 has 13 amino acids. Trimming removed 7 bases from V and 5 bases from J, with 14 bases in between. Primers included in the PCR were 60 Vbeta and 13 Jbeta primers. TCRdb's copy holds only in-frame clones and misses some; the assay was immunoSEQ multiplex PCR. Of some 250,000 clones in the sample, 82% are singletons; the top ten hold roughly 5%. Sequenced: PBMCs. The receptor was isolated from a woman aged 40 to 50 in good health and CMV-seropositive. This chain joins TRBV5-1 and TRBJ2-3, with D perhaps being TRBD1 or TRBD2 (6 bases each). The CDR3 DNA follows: TGCGCCAGCCGCATGGAGGGGGTAGATACGCAGTATTTT. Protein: CASRMEGVDTQYF.